This TCR beta chain was identified in a study of shared clonotypes between healthy human individuals. General study findings and limits: Sampling was confined to blood; repertoires within tissues likely differ.

Recent vaccinations or acute infections were absent in the healthy HIV-negative adult donors. The assay was immunoSEQ multiplex PCR, and TCRdb's table has in-frame clones only and misses some. Of approximately 2,000,000 clones in the sample, just under 95% were seen once. In regard to this clone: Its antigen is unknown.

Trimming removed 0 bases from V and 4 bases from J; junction bases left unmatched: 13. The CDR3 spans 18 residues. Looked up from germline, CDR1 is SGHRS and CDR2 is YFSETQ. The sequence was collected from a man aged 18 to 29 in good health. Some clones in this sample may be carry-over from other donors' samples. The sequenced material came from naive CD4+ T cells from PBMCs. Indicated subset: CD45RA+ positively selected. V usage is TRBV5-1 and J usage is TRBJ2-7, with 10 bases aligning to TRBD2. The CDR3 DNA is TGCGCCAGCAGCTTGGTCACTAGCGGGGCCCCTATCTGGTACGAGCAGTACTTC. Translation gives CASSLVTSGAPIWYEQYF.